This is a list of T cell receptor beta chains from one sample in a study of T cells in Graves' hyperthyroidism and ophthalmopathy. Using its own MiXCR run on the multiplex PCR reads, TCRdb lists one record per CDR3 protein. The repertoire holds some 370,000 distinct CDR3 sequences, with 15% to 20% as singletons. Sequenced input: blood. The receptors originated from a woman in her 30s with Graves' hyperthyroidism that later progressed to Graves' ophthalmopathy. CDR3s include the opening cysteine and the closing phenylalanine or tryptophan. Each record gives: clone size, V gene, CDR3 length, J gene, CDR3 protein. Clone size is given for some rows only: seen once, a few or many times, or a class if the clone is expanded.

many	TRBV27	18	TRBJ2-3	CASSHGTSGPGSTDTQYF
NA	TRBV12-3/TRBV12-4	13	TRBJ2-7	CATTGPGTYEQYF
once	TRBV27	14	TRBJ2-1	CAGKEAMYYNEQFF
many	TRBV6-1	15	TRBJ2-7	CASRAGQGSSYEQYF
NA	TRBV7-9	17	TRBJ2-1	CASRFGTSGFSYNEQFF
NA	TRBV9	15	TRBJ1-2	CASSEWDGPNYGYTF
many	TRBV6-1	13	TRBJ1-2	CASRLQAGYGYTF
NA	TRBV15	16	TRBJ2-5	CATSSHEGGNQETQYF
many	TRBV2	15	TRBJ1-1	CASRPGLGTASRAFF
few	TRBV5-1	14	TRBJ2-7	CASSPGDGAYEQYF
many	TRBV6-7	20	TRBJ1-5	CASSYPGQGASYVSNQPQHF
NA	TRBV19	16	TRBJ1-5	CASSQKEWTSSQPQHF
few	TRBV19	15	TRBJ2-7	CASSIRPGEDYEQYF
NA	TRBV25-1	12	TRBJ2-7	CASSDRFYEQYF
many	TRBV7-9	13	TRBJ2-7	CASSPPQSYEQYF
many	TRBV30	16	TRBJ1-1	CAWSDAGDGRNTEAFF
many	TRBV10-2	15	TRBJ2-1	CASSETSGNYNEQFF